These T cell receptor beta chains were read from a single sample in a study of human T cells and chemical hapten exposure. TCRdb analysed the RACE reads with MiXCR anew, one entry per CDR3 protein. The table includes approximately 96,000 distinct CDR3 sequences, 7% to 10% detected once. The sample in question was whole blood, obtained in connection with sensitization to the hapten diphenylcyclopropenone (DPC). The receptors originated from a woman between 40 and 55 years old with alopecia areata. Some clones in this sample may be carry-over from other donors' samples. The conserved cysteine and the conserved F or W are not part of the CDR3 here. The D gene is left open where the match is weak. Size is stated for part of the rows, as once, few or many counts, or as a class when the clone is expanded.

d_call	v_call	j_call	clone_size	cdr3_aa
TRBD2	TRBV20-1	TRBJ2-1	few	SARGTSGRADEQF
TRBD2	TRBV6-5	TRBJ2-3	many	ASSSTLYSGSFADTQY
TRBD2	TRBV27	TRBJ2-3	.	ASSLALAGGPDTQY
.	TRBV3-1	TRBJ2-7	many	ASSQGREFSYEQY
.	TRBV4-1	TRBJ2-1	many	ASSQVWDLSYNEQF
.	TRBV6-1	TRBJ2-2	many	ASSEGLASTGELF
TRBD1	TRBV6-6	TRBJ2-7	many	ASGWGSKTGAYEQY
.	TRBV18	TRBJ2-3	many	ASSPRRAQGPDTQY
.	TRBV29-1	TRBJ2-7	many	SVRTLGESFHEQY
.	TRBV4-3	TRBJ1-1	many	ASSPTLRGMNTEAF
.	TRBV29-1	TRBJ2-5	many	SVGQIVEQETQY
.	TRBV20-1	TRBJ1-6	few	SFRGAGNSPLH
.	TRBV29-1	TRBJ1-1	many	SAQRRADTEAF
TRBD1	TRBV6-6	TRBJ2-5	few	ASRLNPGTGKLETQY
TRBD2	TRBV6-2/TRBV6-3	TRBJ2-1	few	ASSSGQREIVNEQF
.	TRBV7-2	TRBJ2-5	many	ASSLERLEPQY
TRBD2	TRBV5-1	TRBJ2-3	.	ASSSGLAGFTDTQY
.	TRBV28	TRBJ2-7	.	ASSLGLYEQY
.	TRBV7-9	TRBJ2-5	many	ASSLGVTTETQY
TRBD1	TRBV7-2	TRBJ2-4	many	ASSAATGINIQY
.	TRBV4-3	TRBJ1-4	few	ASSQEYGSSTNEKLF
.	TRBV29-1	TRBJ1-2	.	SVVVVKGYGYT
.	TRBV30	TRBJ2-5	.	AWSVARGRSETQY
TRBD1	TRBV5-6	TRBJ2-1	few	ASSLQGQGSDEQF
TRBD1	TRBV19	TRBJ1-2	many	ASTPGQAYGYT
TRBD2	TRBV29-1	TRBJ2-7	many	SATRGGRANGYEQY
.	TRBV7-2	TRBJ2-3	few	ASSLGSGGPDTQY
.	TRBV7-2	TRBJ2-7	few	ASSLGLSGAHEQY
.	TRBV9	TRBJ1-2	.	ASSPPSTGAGYT
TRBD2	TRBV29-1	TRBJ2-1	.	SMRAGVAYNEQF
.	TRBV7-9	TRBJ1-2	many	ASSSDYRDGYGYT